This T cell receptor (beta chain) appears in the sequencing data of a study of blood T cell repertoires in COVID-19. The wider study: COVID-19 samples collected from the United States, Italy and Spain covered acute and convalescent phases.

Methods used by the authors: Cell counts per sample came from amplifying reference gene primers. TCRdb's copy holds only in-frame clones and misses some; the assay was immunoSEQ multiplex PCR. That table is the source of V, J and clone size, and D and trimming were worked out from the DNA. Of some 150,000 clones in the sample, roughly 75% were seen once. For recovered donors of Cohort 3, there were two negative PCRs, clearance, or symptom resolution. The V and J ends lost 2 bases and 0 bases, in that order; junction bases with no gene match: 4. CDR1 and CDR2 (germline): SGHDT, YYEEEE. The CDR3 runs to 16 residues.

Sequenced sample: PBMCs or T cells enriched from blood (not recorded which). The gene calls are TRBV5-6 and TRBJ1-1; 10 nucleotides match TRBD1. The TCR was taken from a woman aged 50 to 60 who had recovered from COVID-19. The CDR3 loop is CASSLRQGAMNTEAFF. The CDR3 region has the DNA TGTGCCAGCAGCTTACGACAGGGGGCGATGAACACTGAAGCTTTCTTT.